This is a list of T cell receptor beta chains from one sample in a study of blood T cells in healthy people across ages. MiXCR was run by TCRdb on the 5' RACE reads, yielding one entry per CDR3 protein. The table has hundreds of thousands of distinct CDR3 sequences, about 59% seen once. Specimen: blood. The receptors shown here come from a man younger than 40 in good health. Each CDR3 is given with its conserved first and last residue. A D gene is named only where the DNA matches it firmly. Clone size is stated in some rows and not others, as once, few, many or a class when expanded.

CDR3aa,CDR3nt,v_gene,abundance,d_gene,j_gene
CASSNIAGSSTDTQYF,TGCGCCAGCAGCAACATAGCGGGATCTAGCACAGATACGCAGTATTTT,TRBV5-1,NA,TRBD2,TRBJ2-3
CASSPARLGNTEAFF,TGTGCCAGCAGCCCCGCCCGACTCGGGAACACTGAAGCTTTCTTT,TRBV7-2,NA,NA,TRBJ1-1
CASRHDSSYEQYF,TGTGCCAGCAGGCACGACAGTTCCTACGAGCAGTACTTC,TRBV12-3/TRBV12-4,NA,NA,TRBJ2-7
CSVEDGGTLLGPQYF,TGCAGCGTTGAAGACGGCGGGACCCTGTTAGGGCCCCAGTACTTC,TRBV29-1,few,NA,TRBJ2-5
CTSSSGQATNEKLFF,TGTACCAGCAGCTCTGGACAGGCAACTAATGAAAAACTGTTTTTT,TRBV7-3,NA,TRBD1,TRBJ1-4
CSARNRARGSTDTQYF,TGCAGTGCTAGAAACCGCGCGCGGGGGAGCACAGATACGCAGTATTTT,TRBV20-1,NA,TRBD2,TRBJ2-3
CASSSGRINYGYTF,TGTGCCAGCAGTTCTGGACGGATTAACTATGGCTACACCTTC,TRBV28,NA,NA,TRBJ1-2
CASSPRLGGNSPLHF,TGTGCCAGCAGCCCCCGACTCGGGGGTAATTCACCCCTCCACTTT,TRBV14,few,NA,TRBJ1-6
CSVEVGSDYGYTF,TGCAGCGTTGAAGTAGGCAGCGACTATGGCTACACCTTC,TRBV29-1,few,NA,TRBJ1-2
CAWSPGTASTDTQYF,TGTGCCTGGAGCCCCGGGACGGCTAGCACAGATACGCAGTATTTT,TRBV30,NA,NA,TRBJ2-3
CASSPGDFYNEQFF,TGTGCCAGCTCCCCGGGGGATTTCTACAATGAGCAGTTCTTC,TRBV6-1,NA,NA,TRBJ2-1
CATSRDLSGANVLTF,TGTGCCACCAGCAGAGACCTCTCTGGGGCCAACGTCCTGACTTTC,TRBV15,NA,NA,TRBJ2-6
CASSLPGWGSTDTQYF,TGTGCCAGCAGCCTACCTGGGTGGGGGAGCACAGATACGCAGTATTTT,TRBV7-3,NA,NA,TRBJ2-3
CASSSVRDYSPLHF,TGTGCCAGCAGTTCGGTCCGGGACTATTCACCCCTCCACTTT,TRBV12-3/TRBV12-4,NA,NA,TRBJ1-6
CASSKESSLAGLINEQFF,TGTGCCAGCAGCAAAGAGAGTAGTCTAGCGGGTTTGATCAATGAGCAGTTCTTC,TRBV21-1,NA,NA,TRBJ2-1
CASSPPGRVGYGYTF,TGTGCCAGCAGTCCGCCCGGACGGGTGGGGTATGGCTACACCTTC,TRBV12-3/TRBV12-4,few,NA,TRBJ1-2
CASLHFPTTVTDTQYF,TGTGCCAGCCTACATTTTCCTACGACAGTCACAGATACGCAGTATTTT,TRBV28,NA,NA,TRBJ2-3
CASSPTEETGQYF,TGTGCCAGCAGCCCGACAGAGGAAACAGGGCAGTACTTC,TRBV7-2,NA,NA,TRBJ2-4
CASTGDYEQYF,TGCGCCAGTACAGGGGACTACGAGCAGTACTTC,TRBV5-1,NA,TRBD1,TRBJ2-7
CARGRQASYEQYF,TGTGCCAGGGGGAGGCAGGCCTCCTACGAGCAGTACTTC,TRBV2,NA,NA,TRBJ2-7
CSASSLDSFNYGYTF,TGCAGTGCTAGCTCCCTGGACAGTTTCAACTATGGCTACACCTTC,TRBV20-1,NA,NA,TRBJ1-2
CASSLAGTLYNEQFF,TGCGCCAGCAGCTTGGCCGGGACACTCTACAATGAGCAGTTCTTC,TRBV5-1,NA,NA,TRBJ2-1
CASRSAGTSGSLRYNEQFF,TGTGCCAGCAGGTCTGCTGGGACTAGCGGGAGTTTGAGGTACAATGAGCAGTTCTTC,TRBV5-6,few,TRBD2,TRBJ2-1